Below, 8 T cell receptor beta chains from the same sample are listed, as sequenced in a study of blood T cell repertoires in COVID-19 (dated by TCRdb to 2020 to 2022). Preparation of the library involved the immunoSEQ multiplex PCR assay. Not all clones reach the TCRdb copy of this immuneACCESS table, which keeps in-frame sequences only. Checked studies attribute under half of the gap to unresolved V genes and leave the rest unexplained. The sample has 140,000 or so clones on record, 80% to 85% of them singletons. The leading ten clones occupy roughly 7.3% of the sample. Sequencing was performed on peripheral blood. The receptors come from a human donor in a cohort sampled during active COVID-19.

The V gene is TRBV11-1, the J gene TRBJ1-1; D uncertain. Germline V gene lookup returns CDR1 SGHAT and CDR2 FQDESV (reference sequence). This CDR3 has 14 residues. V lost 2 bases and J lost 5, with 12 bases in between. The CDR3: CASSLRLGRTEAFF. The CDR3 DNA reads TGTGCCAGCAGCTTAAGGCTGGGGAGAACTGAAGCTTTCTTT.

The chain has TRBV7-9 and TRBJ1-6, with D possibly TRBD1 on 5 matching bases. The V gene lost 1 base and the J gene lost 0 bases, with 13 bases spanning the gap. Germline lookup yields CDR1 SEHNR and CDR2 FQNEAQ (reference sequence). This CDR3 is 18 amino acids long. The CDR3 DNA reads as TGTGCCAGCAGCTTAGTTACAGGCCCAAGCTCCTATAATTCACCCCTCCACTTT. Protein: CASSLVTGPSSYNSPLHF.

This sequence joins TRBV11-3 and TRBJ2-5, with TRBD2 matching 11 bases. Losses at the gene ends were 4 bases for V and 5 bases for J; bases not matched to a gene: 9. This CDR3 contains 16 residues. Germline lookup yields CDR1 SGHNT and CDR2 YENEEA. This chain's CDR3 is CASSSGTSGGLETQYF. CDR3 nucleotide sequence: TGTGCCAGCAGCTCCGGGACTAGCGGCGGCTTGGAGACCCAGTACTTC.

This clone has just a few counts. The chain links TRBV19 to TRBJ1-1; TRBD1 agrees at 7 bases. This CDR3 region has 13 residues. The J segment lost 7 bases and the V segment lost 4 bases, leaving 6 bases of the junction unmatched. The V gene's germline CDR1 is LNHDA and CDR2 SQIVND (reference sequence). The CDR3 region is CASSKDRVGEAFF. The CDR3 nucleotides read TGTGCCAGTAGTAAAGACAGGGTGGGTGAAGCTTTCTTT.

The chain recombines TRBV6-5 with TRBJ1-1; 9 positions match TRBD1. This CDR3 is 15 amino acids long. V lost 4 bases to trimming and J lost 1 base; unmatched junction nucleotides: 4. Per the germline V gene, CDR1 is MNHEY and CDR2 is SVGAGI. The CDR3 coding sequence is TGTGCCAGCAGTTCTACAGGGGGCCGGAACACTGAAGCTTTCTTT. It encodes CASSSTGGRNTEAFF.

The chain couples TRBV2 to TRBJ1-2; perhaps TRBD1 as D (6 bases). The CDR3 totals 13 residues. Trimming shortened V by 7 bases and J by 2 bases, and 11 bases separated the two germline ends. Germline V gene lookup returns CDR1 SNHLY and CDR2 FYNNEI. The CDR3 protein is CASKAGANYGYTF. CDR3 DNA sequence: TGTGCCAGCAAGGCAGGGGCCAACTATGGCTACACCTTC.

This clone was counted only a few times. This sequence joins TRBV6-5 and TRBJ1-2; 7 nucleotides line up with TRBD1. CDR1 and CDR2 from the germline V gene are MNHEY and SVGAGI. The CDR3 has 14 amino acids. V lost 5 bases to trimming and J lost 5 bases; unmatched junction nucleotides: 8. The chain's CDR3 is CASSHEAGGYGYTF. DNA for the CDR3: TGTGCCAGCAGTCATGAGGCAGGGGGATATGGCTACACCTTC.

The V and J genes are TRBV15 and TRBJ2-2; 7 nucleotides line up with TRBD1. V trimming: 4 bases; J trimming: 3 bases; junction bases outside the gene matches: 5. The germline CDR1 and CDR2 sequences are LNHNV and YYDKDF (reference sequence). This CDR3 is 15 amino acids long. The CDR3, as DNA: TGTGCCACCAGCATCCGACAGGGTCACACCGGGGAGCTGTTTTTT. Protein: CATSIRQGHTGELFF.